Listed below are T cell receptor beta chains from one sample, sequenced in a study of STAT5B mutations in CD4+ large granular lymphocyte leukemia. Libraries were prepared by immunoSEQ multiplex PCR; TCRdb keeps only in-frame clonotypes and omits some of them. Seen here are a few thousand clones, about four fifths observed once, and the top ten hold around nine tenths. The sample consisted of PBMCs. The receptors derive from a woman aged 70 to 79 with CD4+ T-cell large granular lymphocyte leukemia. Each CDR3 is given with its conserved first and last residue. The D gene is left open where the match is weak. The size entry is marked missing in some rows and otherwise reads once, few, many or a size class.

v_gene	j_gene	d_gene	abundance	CDR3nt	CDR3aa
TRBV6-5	TRBJ2-5	TRBD1	once	TGTGCCAGCAGTTCCCAGACAGGGGGGACCCAGTACTTC	CASSSQTGGTQYF
TRBV23-1	TRBJ1-5	-	-	TGCGCCAGCAGTCAGAGGCGGGGGGCGAGGATTAGTCAGCCCCAGCATTTT	CASSQRRGARISQPQHF
TRBV28	TRBJ2-3	-	-	TGTGCCAGCAGCCCTACAGGTTACGGCACAGATACGCAGTATTTT	CASSPTGYGTDTQYF
TRBV9	TRBJ2-2	TRBD2	-	TGTGCCAGCAGCGTAGACGTAGCGGGGGCAAACACCGGGGAGCTGTTTTTT	CASSVDVAGANTGELFF